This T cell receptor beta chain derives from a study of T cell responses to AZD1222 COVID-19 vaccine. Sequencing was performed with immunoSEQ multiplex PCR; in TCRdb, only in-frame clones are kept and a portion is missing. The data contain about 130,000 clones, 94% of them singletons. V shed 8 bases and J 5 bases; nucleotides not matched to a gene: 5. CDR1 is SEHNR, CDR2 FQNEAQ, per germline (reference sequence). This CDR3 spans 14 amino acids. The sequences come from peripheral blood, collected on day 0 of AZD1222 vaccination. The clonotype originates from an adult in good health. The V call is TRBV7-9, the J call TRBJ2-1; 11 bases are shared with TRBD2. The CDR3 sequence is CASRTSGSDNEQFF. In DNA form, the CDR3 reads TGTGCCAGCCGAACTAGCGGGAGTGACAATGAGCAGTTCTTC.